The clone carrying this TCR beta chain showed up just a few times. What it recognizes is unknown. The data belong to a study of T-cell memory formation after mild COVID-19. Constant-segment primers and 5'RACE yielded cDNA libraries for TCR alpha and TCR beta, each carrying sample barcodes and UMIs. TCRdb independently ran MiXCR on the 5' RACE reads; one entry per CDR3 protein. The data show 400,000 to 500,000 distinct CDR3 sequences, approximately 18% seen once. The study's findings and limits: From day 15 to 85, contracting clones were balanced between CD4 and CD8, whereas later expanders leaned toward CD4+.

The source of this sequence is a man in his late teens or twenties who had mild COVID-19 (a few samples of this study predate the infection). Cell type and time point are not known. Sequenced: PBMCs or a T cell subset sorted from them (not recorded which).

CDR3 nucleotide sequence: TGTGCCAGCGGGATGAACACTGAAGCTTTCTTT. It yields the protein CASGMNTEAFF. The V and J genes are TRBV7-2 and TRBJ1-1; D is uncertain. CDR3 length: 11 amino acids. CDR1 SGHTA and CDR2 FQGNSA come from the germline V gene. Trimming shortened V by 8 bases and J by 0 bases, and 4 bases separated the two germline ends. Looking up the rest from reference TRBV7-2 and TRBJ1-1 gives the full variable domain: GAGVSQSPSNKVTEKGKDVELRCDPISGHTALYWYRQSLGQGLEFLIYFQGNSAPDKSGLPSDRFSAERTGGSVSTLTIQRTQQEDSAVYLCASGMNTEAFFGQGTRLTVV.